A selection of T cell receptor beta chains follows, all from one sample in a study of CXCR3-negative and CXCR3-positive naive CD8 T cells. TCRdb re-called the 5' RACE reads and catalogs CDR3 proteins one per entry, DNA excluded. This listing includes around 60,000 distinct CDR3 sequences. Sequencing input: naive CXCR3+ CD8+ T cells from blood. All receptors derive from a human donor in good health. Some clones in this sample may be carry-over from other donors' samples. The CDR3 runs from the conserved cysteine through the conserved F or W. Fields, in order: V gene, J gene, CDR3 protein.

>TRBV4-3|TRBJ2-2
CASSPTSGDFMNTGELFF
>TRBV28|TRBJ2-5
CASSLWGETQYF
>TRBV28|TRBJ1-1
CASSHRTGNTEAFF
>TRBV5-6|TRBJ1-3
CASSLVRLSGNTIYF
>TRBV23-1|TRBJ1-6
CATPVRNSPLHF
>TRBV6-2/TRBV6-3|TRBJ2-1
CASSYGGGFGIEQFF
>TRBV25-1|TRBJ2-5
CASSKWTGRVFEETQYF
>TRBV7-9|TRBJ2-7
CASSLSGPPYEQYF
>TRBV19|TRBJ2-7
CARNSRQGSSCEQYF
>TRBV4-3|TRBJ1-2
CASSQDDIEGAAGYTF
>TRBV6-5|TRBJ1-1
CASSQTGPNTEAFF